This T cell receptor beta chain was identified during a study of control samples from healthy donors and cancer patients. Produced via immunoSEQ multiplex PCR; TCRdb's table is partial and in-frame only. The table includes about 55,000 clones, more than 95% detected once. The V and J ends lost 6 bases and 4 bases respectively, with 12 bases between them. The germline CDR1 and CDR2 sequences are MDHEN and SYDVKM. This CDR3 contains 13 residues. The rearrangement joins TRBV28 to TRBJ1-2; D unresolved. The clonotype was recovered from a woman aged 18-29 years in good health. The sample consisted of blood. The CDR3 DNA follows: TGTGCCAGCAGCCCCGACCGCTTCTATGGCTACACCTTC. Protein: CASSPDRFYGYTF.